Below are 20 T cell receptor beta chains sequenced from a single sample in a study of cytomegalovirus exposure and HLA in healthy donors. With 60 Vbeta and 13 Jbeta primers, the PCR was carried out. Assay: immunoSEQ multiplex PCR; the TCRdb copy retains only in-frame clones and omits some. Found here are tens of thousands of clones, about 75% of them singletons; the top ten hold roughly 2%. The specimen was PBMCs. Receptors originate from a man aged 35 to 55 in good health and CMV-seronegative.

This chain joins TRBV5-1 and TRBJ1-2; D perhaps matches TRBD1 (5 bases). The CDR3 length is 19 residues. Trimming stripped 3 bases from V and 0 bases from J, with 24 bases between. CDR1 SGHRS and CDR2 YFSETQ come from the germline V gene. CDR3 in DNA: TGCGCCAGCAGCTCCGGAATTCGGCAGGGCCAGTCCGCTAACTATGGCTACACCTTC. Translating gives CASSSGIRQGQSANYGYTF.

The genes are TRBV29-1 and TRBJ1-2; D may be TRBD1 (6 bases). The CDR3 is made up of 15 amino acids. CDR1 SQVTM and CDR2 ANQGSEA come from the germline V gene. V lost 5 bases, J lost 4 bases, and 20 bases lay in between. The CDR3 loop reads CSVFSPTGLGYGYTF. The CDR3 nucleotides read TGCAGCGTTTTCTCACCTACAGGGCTTGGCTATGGCTACACCTTC.

This chain connects TRBV6-1 to TRBJ1-2, with D possibly matching TRBD1 (5 bases). Trimming shortened V by 4 bases and J by 3 bases, and 9 bases separated the two germline ends. From germline, CDR1 is MNHNS and CDR2 SASEGT. This CDR3 contains 13 residues. In DNA, the CDR3 is TGTGCCAGCAGTGTAGGAGGGGACTATGGCTACACCTTC. It encodes CASSVGGDYGYTF.

The chain is built from TRBV7-9 and TRBJ2-2; no firm D call. V shed 1 base and J shed 3 bases, with 6 bases lying between them. This CDR3 region has 14 residues. Per the germline V gene, CDR1 is SEHNR and CDR2 is FQNEAQ (reference sequence). This CDR3 reads CASSLGTDTGELFF. CDR3 in DNA: TGTGCCAGCAGCTTAGGAACGGACACCGGGGAGCTGTTTTTT.

CDR3 in DNA: TGTGCCAGCAGAACCGGGACTAGCGGGTCCAACTACGAGCAGTACTTC. It yields the protein CASRTGTSGSNYEQYF. This chain connects TRBV28 to TRBJ2-7, with 12 bases identical to TRBD2. In germline, CDR1 is MDHEN, CDR2 SYDVKM. The CDR3 has 16 amino acids. Unmatched junction bases numbered 9, after V lost 6 bases and J lost 3 bases.

The chain is built from TRBV12-5 and TRBJ2-7, with 7 positions matching TRBD1. The ends lost 1 base at V and 4 bases at J; junction bases unmatched: 1. The CDR3 contains 13 residues. The germline gives CDR1 LGHNT, CDR2 FRNRAP. The CDR3, as DNA: TGTGCTAGTGGTTTGGGACAGGGTTACGAGCAGTACTTC. Its protein product is CASGLGQGYEQYF.

The CDR3 bases are TGTGCCAGCAGCGCGGCCGGGACAGGGAACACCGGGGAGCTGTTTTTT. Protein product: CASSAAGTGNTGELFF. The J gene is TRBJ2-2, the V gene TRBV9, with TRBD1 matching over 8 bases. The CDR3 consists of 16 residues. Trimming at V came to 3 bases and at J to 1 base, leaving 5 bases not matched to a gene. Germline values: CDR1 SGDLS, CDR2 YYNGEE.

CDR3 region: CALAEGTYEQYF. CDR3 bases: TGTGCCTTAGCGGAGGGAACCTACGAGCAGTACTTC. The chain combines TRBV30 with TRBJ2-7, with D maybe TRBD2 (6 bases). The CDR3 spans 12 residues. V was cut by 7 bases and J by 2 bases, with 12 bases left in between. Per the germline V gene, CDR1 is GTSNPN and CDR2 is SVGIG (reference sequence).

This rearrangement joins TRBV5-3 to TRBJ2-5, with 9 positions matching TRBD2. TRBV5-3 is marked as an open reading frame, function uncertain. This CDR3 contains 17 residues. V lost 0 bases, J lost 4 bases, and 10 bases stayed unmatched. Here the CDR3 reads CARSLVLLAGWLETQYF. The CDR3 region has the DNA TGTGCCAGAAGCTTGGTACTCCTAGCGGGATGGTTAGAGACCCAGTACTTC.

This clone was seen only once. The gene calls are TRBV28 and TRBJ1-5, with 10 bases lining up with TRBD1. The CDR3 contains 14 residues. V was clipped by 5 bases and J by 6 bases; unmatched bases: 4. Per the germline V gene, CDR1 is MDHEN and CDR2 is SYDVKM. CDR3 in amino acids: CASSPDRGLQPQHF. CDR3 in DNA: TGTGCCAGCAGTCCTGACAGGGGGCTTCAGCCCCAGCATTTT. Together with reference TRBV28 and TRBJ1-5, the CDR3 gives the full variable domain: DVKVTQSSRYLVKRTGEKVFLECVQDMDHENMFWYRQDPGLGLRLIYFSYDVKMKEKGDIPEGYSVSREKKERFSLILESASTNQTSMYLCASSPDRGLQPQHFGDGTRLSIL.

The genes are TRBV6-5 and TRBJ2-2; TRBD1 aligns across 7 bases. Looked up from germline, CDR1 is MNHEY and CDR2 is SVGAGI. Losses at the gene ends were 6 bases for V and 0 bases for J; bases not matched to a gene: 4. There are 15 residues in the CDR3. CDR3 sequence: CASSRDSSNTGELFF. DNA for the CDR3: TGTGCCAGCAGCCGGGACAGCTCGAACACCGGGGAGCTGTTTTTT.

The rearrangement uses TRBV27 and TRBJ1-5; 11 bases fit TRBD1. The CDR3 spans 15 residues. Germline-derived CDR1 and CDR2 are MNHEY and SMNVEV (reference sequence). J was trimmed by 6 bases and V by 2 bases; bases with no gene match: 3. CDR3 coding DNA: TGTGCCAGCAGTTTAGGACAGGGGGCCGTTCAGCCCCAGCATTTT. Its translation: CASSLGQGAVQPQHF.

The rearrangement links TRBV7-2 to TRBJ2-7; 8 bases are shared with TRBD2. The CDR3 is 14 residues long. In germline, CDR1 is SGHTA, CDR2 FQGNSA. V lost 5 bases to trimming and J lost 3 bases; unmatched junction nucleotides: 6. Here the CDR3 DNA reads TGTGCCAGCAGCAAACTAGCGGAAAGCTACGAGCAGTACTTC. This encodes CASSKLAESYEQYF.

In its sample, this clone was seen a few times. This chain links TRBV30 with TRBJ2-3, with 8 bases identical to TRBD1. The V segment lost 8 bases and the J segment 4 bases; nucleotides outside the gene matches: 8. Germline CDR1 is GTSNPN and CDR2 is SVGIG (reference sequence). CDR3 length equals 13 residues. Here the CDR3 reads CAGHRGYADTQYF. In DNA form, the CDR3 reads TGTGCCGGGCACAGGGGGTACGCAGATACGCAGTATTTT.

The rearrangement joins TRBV5-1 to TRBJ2-2; D is unclear. The CDR3 runs 12 residues. Per germline, CDR1 SGHRS and CDR2 YFSETQ. The V gene lost 4 bases and the J gene lost 8 bases, with 9 bases spanning the gap. The CDR3 region has the DNA TGCGCCAGCAGCCCAGAAGTTGGGGAGCTGTTTTTT. It translates to CASSPEVGELFF.

The V call is TRBV5-1, the J call TRBJ2-7; D is possibly TRBD1 (5 bases). Trimming cost V 4 bases and J 0 bases, with 11 bases left between them. Germline CDR1 and CDR2: SGHRS and YFSETQ. This CDR3 region has 14 residues. The CDR3 nucleotides are TGCGCCAGCAGCCTCCGACAGAACTCCTACGAGCAGTACTTC. This codes for CASSLRQNSYEQYF. The variable domain in full, with the rest retrieved from reference TRBV5-1 and TRBJ2-7, is KAGVTQTPRYLIKTRGQQVTLSCSPISGHRSVSWYQQTPGQGLQFLFEYFSETQRNKGNFPGRFSGRQFSNSRSEMNVSTLELGDSALYLCASSLRQNSYEQYFGPGTRLTVT.

The chain links TRBV2 to TRBJ1-6, with a weak D call TRBD1 (6 bases). Germline V CDR1 and CDR2: SNHLY, FYNNEI. V was trimmed by 6 bases and J by 6 bases, leaving 6 bases between them. There are 12 residues in the CDR3. CDR3 in amino acids: CASRQGNSPLHF. DNA for the CDR3: TGTGCCAGCAGACAGGGTAATTCACCCCTCCACTTT.

The V call is TRBV19, the J call TRBJ1-1; TRBD1 matches at 8 bases. V lost 2 bases, J lost 4 bases, and 3 bases stayed unmatched. This CDR3 comprises 14 residues. Germline V gene lookup returns CDR1 LNHDA and CDR2 SQIVND (reference sequence). CDR3 coding DNA: TGTGCCAGTAGTATAACAGGGGGGAGCACTGAAGCTTTCTTT. It specifies CASSITGGSTEAFF.

This clone was recorded only once. The chain employs TRBV5-4 and TRBJ2-6, with D maybe TRBD2 (6 bases). Germline CDR1 reads SGHNT; CDR2 reads YYREEE (reference sequence). This CDR3 has 16 amino acids. Trimming took off 0 bases at V and 1 base at J, with 8 bases between the two ends. CDR3 sequence reads: CASSLGGGSGANVLTF. Here the CDR3 DNA reads TGTGCCAGCAGCTTGGGGGGAGGATCTGGGGCCAACGTCCTGACTTTC.

In this sample, this clone turned up once. The chain joins TRBV27 to TRBJ2-7; 8 nucleotides match TRBD2. CDR1 is MNHEY and CDR2 is SMNVEV in the germline V gene (reference sequence). V trimming: 3 bases; J trimming: 4 bases; junction bases outside the gene matches: 5. The CDR3 spans 14 residues. CDR3: CASSFSGAEYEQYF. Here the CDR3 DNA reads TGTGCCAGCAGTTTTAGCGGGGCCGAGTACGAGCAGTACTTC.